The 20 T cell receptor beta chains in this list originate from one sample, sequenced in a study of patients with pleural tuberculosis. TCRdb re-called the reads with MiXCR, one entry per CDR3 protein. The data contain roughly 27,000 distinct CDR3 sequences, 18% of them singletons. Sequencing was performed on peripheral blood. The source is a human donor with pleural tuberculosis.

This clonotype was picked up many times. A much larger clone differs by one base, so this may be a read error. The chain recombines TRBV3-1 with TRBJ1-3, with 7 bases lining up with TRBD1. This CDR3 has 15 amino acids. Germline V lookup: CDR1 LGHDT, CDR2 YNNKEL (reference sequence). This chain's CDR3 is CAGSRGTVSGNTIYF. The CDR3 nucleotides are TGTGCCGGCAGCCGCGGGACAGTCTCTGGAAACACCATATATTTT.

This clonotype came up many times. This rearrangement joins TRBV4-3 to TRBJ2-3; 7 nucleotides line up with TRBD1. The junction had 9 bases not matched to a gene; V was cut back by 3 bases and J by 0 bases. Germline loops: CDR1 LGHNA, CDR2 YSLEER. The CDR3 loop spans 17 amino acids. CDR3 protein: CASSQAHRDSSTDTQYF. The CDR3 nucleotides are TGCGCCAGCAGCCAGGCCCATCGGGACAGTAGCACAGATACGCAGTATTTT.

The V call is TRBV7-3, the J call TRBJ2-7; D possibly corresponds to TRBD2 (6 bases). Trimming pared 5 bases from V and 4 bases from J, leaving 9 bases between. The germline gives CDR1 SGHTA, CDR2 FQGTGA. This CDR3 spans 12 amino acids. The CDR3 loop reads CASSPSGYEQYF. DNA for the CDR3: TGTGCCAGCAGCCCCAGCGGGTACGAGCAGTACTTC. The full variable domain, completed using reference TRBV7-3 and TRBJ2-7, is GAGVSQTPSNKVTEKGKYVELRCDPISGHTALYWYRQSLGQGPEFLIYFQGTGAADDSGLPNDRFFAVRPEGSVSTLKIQRTERGDSAVYLCASSPSGYEQYFGPGTRLTVT.

This clonotype was counted ten times or more. The chain uses TRBV29-1 and TRBJ1-1; D is possibly TRBD1 (6 bases). The CDR3 totals 14 residues. Deletions cut 4 bases from V and 1 base from J, with 13 bases between. Per germline, CDR1 SQVTM and CDR2 ANQGSEA. As DNA, the CDR3 is TGCAGCGTTGCCTCTATGACAGGGAACACTGAAGCTTTCTTT. It encodes CSVASMTGNTEAFF.

At least ten counts were recorded for this clonotype. The CDR3 region is CASSQGTGVFYGYTF. As DNA, the CDR3 is TGTGCCAGCAGCCAAGGCACAGGGGTTTTCTATGGCTACACCTTC. The chain carries TRBV7-2 and TRBJ1-2, with 7 nucleotides matching TRBD1. The CDR3 loop spans 15 amino acids. J lost 4 bases, V lost 5 bases, and 10 bases had no gene match. Per germline, CDR1 SGHTA and CDR2 FQGNSA.

The table lists this clonotype with many counts. V and J are TRBV4-1 and TRBJ1-1; no firm D call. The CDR3 contains 12 residues. Germline loops: CDR1 MGHRA, CDR2 YSYEKL. The V end lost 1 base, the J end lost 10 bases, and 10 bases lay between the germline ends. The CDR3: CASSQGLSGAFF. Written as DNA, the CDR3 is TGCGCCAGCAGCCAAGGCTTATCCGGAGCTTTCTTT.

Ten or more counts support this clonotype. V and J are TRBV20-1 and TRBJ2-1; 11 positions agree with TRBD2. V was clipped by 2 bases and J by 2 bases; unmatched bases: 2. Germline-derived CDR1 and CDR2 are DFQATT and SNEGSKA (reference sequence). The CDR3 is 15 residues long. CDR3 region: CSARLAGGPYNEQFF. DNA of the CDR3: TGCAGTGCTAGACTAGCGGGAGGTCCCTACAATGAGCAGTTCTTC.

The sample holds many counts of this clonotype. The CDR3 DNA reads as TGCGCCAGCAGCTTGGGGGACAGTAAGTTGCACTACGAGCAGTACTTC. Amino acids: CASSLGDSKLHYEQYF. The genes are TRBV5-1 and TRBJ2-7; 7 bases are a match to TRBD1. The V and J ends lost 0 bases and 3 bases, in that order; junction bases with no gene match: 9. From germline, CDR1 is SGHRS and CDR2 YFSETQ. The CDR3 has 16 residues.

There are many counts of this clonotype. The J gene is TRBJ2-7, the V gene TRBV18, with D perhaps TRBD1 (6 bases). The V gene's germline CDR1 is KGHSH and CDR2 LQKENI. V gave up 3 bases and J gave up 5 bases, with 11 bases separating them. The CDR3 totals 13 residues. The CDR3 region has the DNA TGTGCCAGCTCACCTGGGCAGGGGAACGAGCAGTACTTC. Its protein product is CASSPGQGNEQYF.

This clonotype counts as medium-sized. J is TRBJ1-1 and V is TRBV27, with D perhaps TRBD1 (5 bases). V gave up 7 bases and J gave up 0 bases, with 9 bases separating them. Germline CDR1 is MNHEY and CDR2 is SMNVEV (reference sequence). The CDR3 is 13 amino acids. The CDR3 DNA reads TGTGCCAGCATGTGGGGGATGAACACTGAAGCTTTCTTT. Its translation: CASMWGMNTEAFF.

This clonotype was counted at least ten times. The chain has TRBV6-1 and TRBJ1-3, with 10 bases fitting TRBD1. CDR3 length: 15 residues. V was clipped by 5 bases and J by 4 bases; unmatched bases: 5. Per germline, CDR1 MNHNS and CDR2 SASEGT. Here the CDR3 reads CASSRTGGKGNTIYF. For the CDR3, the DNA is TGTGCCAGCAGTCGGACAGGGGGAAAAGGAAACACCATATATTTT.

In its sample, this clonotype ranks as medium-sized. The rearrangement uses TRBV27 and TRBJ2-2; D uncertain. CDR1 and CDR2 (germline): MNHEY, SMNVEV (reference sequence). V gave up 3 bases and J gave up 5 bases, with 7 bases separating them. The CDR3 consists of 13 residues. The CDR3 DNA follows: TGTGCCAGCAGTTTTCAAGGTACCGGGGAGCTGTTTTTT. It translates to CASSFQGTGELFF.

This clonotype has ten or more counts. This sequence joins TRBV29-1 and TRBJ2-5, with 7 positions matching TRBD2. Germline loops: CDR1 SQVTM, CDR2 ANQGSEA. Trimming cost V 2 bases and J 5 bases; bases outside gene matches: 5. The CDR3 contains 13 residues. CDR3 coding DNA: TGCAGCGTTGAACGGGAGGTGGAGGAGACCCAGTACTTC. Translating gives CSVEREVEETQYF.

The sample holds many counts of this clonotype. V gene TRBV2 combines with J gene TRBJ1-6; D unclear. CDR3 length: 15 amino acids. The V gene lost 6 bases and the J gene lost 0 bases, with 9 bases spanning the gap. Per the germline V gene, CDR1 is SNHLY and CDR2 is FYNNEI. Here the CDR3 reads CASSLQSSYNSPLHF. CDR3 in DNA: TGTGCCAGCAGCTTGCAAAGCTCCTATAATTCACCCCTCCACTTT. The full variable domain, in which reference TRBV2 and TRBJ1-6 provide the parts outside the CDR3, is EPEVTQTPSHQVTQMGQEVILRCVPISNHLYFYWYRQILGQKVEFLVSFYNNEISEKSEIFDDQFSVERPDGSNFTLKIRSTKLEDSAMYFCASSLQSSYNSPLHFGNGTRLTVT.

This clonotype was seen only once. An end of the junction does not agree with germline; a read error may underlie this. This chain connects TRBV27 to TRBJ1-4, with D possibly TRBD1 on 6 matching bases. In germline, CDR1 is MNHEY, CDR2 SMNVEV (reference sequence). The CDR3 length is 14 residues. Here the CDR3 reads CASRGETRSEKLVF. The CDR3 nucleotides read TGCGCCAGCAGGGGAGAAACTCGGAGTGAAAAACTGGTTTTT.

This clonotype is labeled as medium-sized. The V gene is TRBV27, the J gene TRBJ1-6; no definite D call. CDR3 length equals 13 residues. V was clipped by 5 bases and J by 7 bases, with 9 bases between them. The germline V gene encodes CDR1 MNHEY and CDR2 SMNVEV (reference sequence). The DNA for the CDR3 is TGTGCCAGCAGTGCCTCTAGGAATTCACCCCTCCACTTT. Translated: CASSASRNSPLHF.

The chain couples TRBV12-3 or TRBV12-4 to TRBJ1-4; D may be TRBD1 (5 bases). The V end was cut by 8 bases, the J end by 3 bases, with 10 bases between. This CDR3 is built from 13 residues. The CDR3 DNA sequence: TGTGCCAGCGGGGGTTTGGCTAATGAAAAACTGTTTTTT. Its protein product is CASGGLANEKLFF.

By share of the sample, this clonotype is medium-sized. The chain is built from TRBV27 and TRBJ1-3; possible D gene TRBD1, 5 bases. Germline loops: CDR1 MNHEY, CDR2 SMNVEV (reference sequence). CDR3 length: 16 amino acids. The V end lost 2 bases, the J end lost 0 bases, and 11 bases lay between the germline ends. This CDR3 reads CASSLGGTNSGNTIYF. Here the CDR3 DNA reads TGTGCCAGCAGTTTAGGGGGTACGAACTCTGGAAACACCATATATTTT.

Relative to its sample, this clonotype is medium-sized. The gene calls are TRBV6-6 and TRBJ1-3, with 8 bases lining up with TRBD1. The CDR3 extends over 16 amino acids. Germline CDR1 is MNHNY and CDR2 is SVGAGI (reference sequence). Losses at the gene ends were 0 bases for V and 8 bases for J; bases not matched to a gene: 9. CDR3 sequence (DNA): TGTGCCAGCAGTTACTCGATCGGTACAGGGGGACACACCATATATTTT. It yields the protein CASSYSIGTGGHTIYF.

This clonotype was seen many times. The chain uses TRBV18 and TRBJ2-1; D perhaps matches TRBD1 (6 bases). The CDR3 is made up of 15 amino acids. Germline-derived CDR1 and CDR2 are KGHSH and LQKENI. V was shortened by 5 bases and J by 0 bases, with 11 bases between the two germline ends. The CDR3 sequence: CASSDRTSSYNEQFF. As DNA, the CDR3 is TGTGCCAGCTCAGACAGGACGAGCTCCTACAATGAGCAGTTCTTC.